This T cell receptor beta chain was identified during a study of OX40 agonist ivuxolimab in advanced cancers. On the study more broadly: Patients assigned to dose escalation were diagnosed with hepatocellular carcinoma, melanoma, renal cell or head and neck cancer. Three patients had partial responses: one hepatocellular carcinoma, two cutaneous melanoma. Findings of the study overall: Expansion of clones was among the lowest in partial responders at 0.1-3.0 mg/kg. There was clonal expansion of CD4+ and CD8+ blood T cells by week 6 at 0.1 to 3.0 mg/kg.

Data came from immunoSEQ multiplex PCR; TCRdb stores just in-frame clones and leaves some out. Of 55,000 to 80,000 clones listed, 70% to 90% are singletons. Comment on this clone: Its antigen is not identified.

The CDR3 totals 13 residues. Germline values: CDR1 SGHVS, CDR2 FNYEAQ. The germline V and J ends were trimmed by 1 base and 5 bases, with 6 bases remaining between them. This specimen was CD4+ or CD8+ T cells sorted from blood, taken in a trial of the OX40 agonist ivuxolimab. The chain recombines TRBV7-6 with TRBJ2-1; the D is unclear. The receptor comes from an adult with an advanced solid tumor such as melanoma, head and neck, liver or kidney cancer. The CDR3 spells CASSLDINNEQFF. DNA for the CDR3: TGTGCCAGCAGCTTAGACATAAACAATGAGCAGTTCTTC.